The clone carrying this TCR beta chain occurred a few times. Its antigen is unknown. V shed 4 bases and J shed 4 bases, with 14 bases lying between them. This CDR3 contains 14 residues. Looked up from germline, CDR1 is SGHTA and CDR2 is FQGNSA. This entry is derived from a study of response to subunit inactivated influenza vaccine. In TCRdb, the RT-PCR reads were re-called with MiXCR into one record per CDR3 protein. The sample includes 500,000 to 600,000 distinct CDR3 sequences, approximately 15% of them seen just once. General observations from the study: Authors suggested that a seasonal influenza vaccination recruits few new T cells each time.

This TCR derives from a man aged 50 to 69 who received an inactivated influenza vaccine. The specimen was CD4+ T cells sorted from PBMCs, collected less than 30 months after vaccination. This chain connects TRBV7-2 to TRBJ2-7; D ambiguous. The CDR3, as DNA: TGTGCCAGCAGCTCGTCCACTCTTAGATACGAGCAGTACTTC. This translates into CASSSSTLRYEQYF.